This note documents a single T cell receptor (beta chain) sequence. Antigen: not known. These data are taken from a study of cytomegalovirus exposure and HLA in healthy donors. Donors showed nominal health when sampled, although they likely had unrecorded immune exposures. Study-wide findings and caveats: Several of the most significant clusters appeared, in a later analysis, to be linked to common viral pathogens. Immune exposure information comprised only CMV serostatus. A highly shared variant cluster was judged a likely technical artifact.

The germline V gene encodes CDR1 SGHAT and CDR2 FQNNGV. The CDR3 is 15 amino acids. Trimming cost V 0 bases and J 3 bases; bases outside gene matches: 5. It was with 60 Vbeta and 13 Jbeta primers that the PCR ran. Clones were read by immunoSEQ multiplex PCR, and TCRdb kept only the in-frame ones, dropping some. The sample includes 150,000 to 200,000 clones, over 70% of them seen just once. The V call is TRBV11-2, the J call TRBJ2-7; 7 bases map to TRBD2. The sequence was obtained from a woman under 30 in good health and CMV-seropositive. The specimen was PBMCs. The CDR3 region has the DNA TGTGCCAGCAGCTTAGATGCGGGGGTCGACTACGAGCAGTACTTC. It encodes CASSLDAGVDYEQYF.